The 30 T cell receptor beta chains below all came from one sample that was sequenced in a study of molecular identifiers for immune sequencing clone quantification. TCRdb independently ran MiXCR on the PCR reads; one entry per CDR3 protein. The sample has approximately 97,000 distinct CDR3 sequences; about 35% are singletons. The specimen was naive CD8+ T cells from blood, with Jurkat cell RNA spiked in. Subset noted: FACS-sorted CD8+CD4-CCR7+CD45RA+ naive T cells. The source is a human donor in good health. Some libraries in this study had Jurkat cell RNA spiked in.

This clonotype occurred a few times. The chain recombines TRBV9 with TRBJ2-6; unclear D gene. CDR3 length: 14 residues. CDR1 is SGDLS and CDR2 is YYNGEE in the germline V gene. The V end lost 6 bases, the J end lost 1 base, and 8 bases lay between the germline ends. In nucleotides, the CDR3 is TGTGCCAGCACCATAGGGTCTGGGGCCAACGTCCTGACTTTC. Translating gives CASTIGSGANVLTF.

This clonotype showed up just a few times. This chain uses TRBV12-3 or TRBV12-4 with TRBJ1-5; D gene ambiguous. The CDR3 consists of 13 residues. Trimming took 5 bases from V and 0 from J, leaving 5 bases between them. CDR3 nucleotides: TGTGCCAGCAGTCTCACTAGCAATCAGCCCCAGCATTTT. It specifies CASSLTSNQPQHF.

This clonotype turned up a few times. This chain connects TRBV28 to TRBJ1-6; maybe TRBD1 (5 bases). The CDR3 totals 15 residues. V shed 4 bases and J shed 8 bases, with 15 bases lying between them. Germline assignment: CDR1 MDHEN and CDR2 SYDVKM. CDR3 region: CASSSVGQGYSPLHF. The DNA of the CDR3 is TGTGCCAGCAGTTCGGTGGGGCAGGGCTATTCACCCCTCCACTTT. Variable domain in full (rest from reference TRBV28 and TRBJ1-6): DVKVTQSSRYLVKRTGEKVFLECVQDMDHENMFWYRQDPGLGLRLIYFSYDVKMKEKGDIPEGYSVSREKKERFSLILESASTNQTSMYLCASSSVGQGYSPLHFGNGTRLTVT.

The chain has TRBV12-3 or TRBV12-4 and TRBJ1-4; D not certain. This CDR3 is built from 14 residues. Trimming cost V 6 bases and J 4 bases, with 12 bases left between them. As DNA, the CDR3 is TGTGCCAGCAGATTATCGACGGGTAATGAAAAACTGTTTTTT. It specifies CASRLSTGNEKLFF.

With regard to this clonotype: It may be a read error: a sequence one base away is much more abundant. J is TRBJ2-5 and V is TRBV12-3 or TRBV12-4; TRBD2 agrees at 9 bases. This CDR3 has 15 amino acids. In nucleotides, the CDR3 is TGTGCCAGCAGTTTAGTAGCGGGAGAGGTAGAGGCCCAGTACTTC. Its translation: CASSLVAGEVEAQYF.

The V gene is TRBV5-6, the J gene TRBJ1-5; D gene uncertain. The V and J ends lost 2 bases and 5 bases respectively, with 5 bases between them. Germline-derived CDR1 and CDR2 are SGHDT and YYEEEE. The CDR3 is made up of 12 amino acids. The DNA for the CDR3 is TGTGCCAGCAGCTTTGGCGATCAGCCCCAGCATTTT. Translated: CASSFGDQPQHF.

CDR3 DNA sequence: TGCGCCAGCAGCCAAGATTTTTGGGCAGGCAATCAGCCCCAGCATTTT. Translating gives CASSQDFWAGNQPQHF. The chain recombines TRBV4-1 with TRBJ1-5; D gene ambiguous. Trimming took 0 bases from V and 2 from J, leaving 11 bases between them. The length of the CDR3 is 16 residues. Germline CDR1 reads MGHRA; CDR2 reads YSYEKL.

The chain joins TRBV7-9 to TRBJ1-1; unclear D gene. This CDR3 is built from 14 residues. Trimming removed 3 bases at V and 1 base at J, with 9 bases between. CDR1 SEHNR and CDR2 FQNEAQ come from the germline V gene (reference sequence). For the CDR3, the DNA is TGTGCCAGCAGCTTCGGACGGAAGAACACTGAAGCTTTCTTT. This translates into CASSFGRKNTEAFF.

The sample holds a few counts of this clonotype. CDR3 nucleotide sequence: TGCAGTGCTAGAGTCTCAGACAGGAACACTGAAGCTTTCTTT. This encodes CSARVSDRNTEAFF. The rearrangement joins TRBV20-1 to TRBJ1-1; tentative D call: TRBD1 (5 bases). Germline assignment: CDR1 DFQATT and CDR2 SNEGSKA (reference sequence). Trimming took off 1 base at V and 1 base at J, with 10 bases between the two ends. CDR3 length: 14 amino acids.

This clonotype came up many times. The CDR3 spells CASSQDTDTQYF. In DNA form, the CDR3 reads TGTGCCAGCAGTCAGGACACAGATACGCAGTATTTT. The chain combines TRBV5-4 with TRBJ2-3; no definite D call. Between the trimmed V and J ends, which lost 5 bases and 2 bases, there was a span of 6 bases. Per germline, CDR1 SGHNT and CDR2 YYREEE (reference sequence). This CDR3 comprises 12 residues.

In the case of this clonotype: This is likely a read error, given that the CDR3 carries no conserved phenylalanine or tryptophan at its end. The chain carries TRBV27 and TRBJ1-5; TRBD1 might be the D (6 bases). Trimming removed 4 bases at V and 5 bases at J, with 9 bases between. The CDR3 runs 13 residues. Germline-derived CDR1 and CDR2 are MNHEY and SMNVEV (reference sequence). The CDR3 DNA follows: TGTGCCAGCAGTTGGGGGGCCCATCAGCCCCAGCATATT. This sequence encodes CASSWGAHQPQHI.

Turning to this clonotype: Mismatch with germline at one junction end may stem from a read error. The CDR3 nucleotides are TGTGCCGCCAGCAGAGTGGTCCTCGACACTGAAGCTTTCTTT. Translation: CAASRVVLDTEAFF. The chain employs TRBV15 and TRBJ1-1, with D unresolved. This CDR3 region has 14 residues. CDR1 and CDR2 (germline): LNHNV, YYDKDF (reference sequence).

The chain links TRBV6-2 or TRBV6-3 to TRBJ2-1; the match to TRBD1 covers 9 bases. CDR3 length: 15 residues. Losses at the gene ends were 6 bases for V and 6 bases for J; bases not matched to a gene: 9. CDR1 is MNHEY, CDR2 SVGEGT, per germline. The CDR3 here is CASSEQGARFNEQFF. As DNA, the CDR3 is TGTGCCAGCAGCGAACAGGGGGCGAGGTTCAATGAGCAGTTCTTC.

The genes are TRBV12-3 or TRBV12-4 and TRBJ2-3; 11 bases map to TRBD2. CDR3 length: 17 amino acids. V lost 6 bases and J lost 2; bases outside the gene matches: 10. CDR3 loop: CASRSMTSGTYTDTQYF. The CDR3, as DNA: TGTGCCAGCAGATCCATGACTAGCGGGACTTACACAGATACGCAGTATTTT.

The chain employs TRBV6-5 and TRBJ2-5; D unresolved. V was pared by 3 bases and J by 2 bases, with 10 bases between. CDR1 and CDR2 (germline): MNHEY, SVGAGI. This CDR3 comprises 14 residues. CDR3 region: CASSYFGVQETQYF. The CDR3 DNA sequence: TGTGCCAGCAGTTATTTTGGAGTTCAAGAGACCCAGTACTTC.

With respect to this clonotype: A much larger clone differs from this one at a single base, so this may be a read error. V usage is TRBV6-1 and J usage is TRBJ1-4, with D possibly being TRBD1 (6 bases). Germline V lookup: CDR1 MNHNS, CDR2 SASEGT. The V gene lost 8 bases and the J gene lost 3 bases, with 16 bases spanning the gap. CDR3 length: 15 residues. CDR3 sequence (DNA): TGTGCCAGCGGGTTATCAGGGGTGTCTAATGAAAAACTGTTTTTT. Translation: CASGLSGVSNEKLFF.

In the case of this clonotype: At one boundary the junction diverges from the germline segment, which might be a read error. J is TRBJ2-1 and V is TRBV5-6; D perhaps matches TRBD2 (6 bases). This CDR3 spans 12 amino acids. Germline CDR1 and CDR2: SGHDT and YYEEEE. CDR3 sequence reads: CVSSSPGAKQFF. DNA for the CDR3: TGTGTCAGCAGCTCCCCGGGAGCAAAGCAGTTCTTC.

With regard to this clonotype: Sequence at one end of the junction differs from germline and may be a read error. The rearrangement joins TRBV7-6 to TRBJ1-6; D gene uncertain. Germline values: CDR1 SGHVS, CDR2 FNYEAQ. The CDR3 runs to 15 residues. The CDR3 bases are TGTGCCAGCAGCTTAGACGAGAATCTCCGTTCACCCCACCACTTT. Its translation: CASSLDENLRSPHHF.

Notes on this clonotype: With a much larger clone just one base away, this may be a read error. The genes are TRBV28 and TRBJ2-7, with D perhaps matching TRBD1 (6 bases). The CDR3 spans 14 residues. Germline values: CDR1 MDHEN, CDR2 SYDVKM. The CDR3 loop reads CASSFQGPSYEQNF. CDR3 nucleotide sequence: TGTGCCAGCAGTTTTCAGGGGCCCTCCTACGAGCAGAACTTC.

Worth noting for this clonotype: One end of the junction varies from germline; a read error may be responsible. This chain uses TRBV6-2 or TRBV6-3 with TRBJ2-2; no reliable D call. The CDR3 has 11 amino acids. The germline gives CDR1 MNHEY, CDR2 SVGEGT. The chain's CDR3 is CASTYTGELFF. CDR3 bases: TGTGCCAGCACTTACACCGGGGAGCTGTTTTTT.

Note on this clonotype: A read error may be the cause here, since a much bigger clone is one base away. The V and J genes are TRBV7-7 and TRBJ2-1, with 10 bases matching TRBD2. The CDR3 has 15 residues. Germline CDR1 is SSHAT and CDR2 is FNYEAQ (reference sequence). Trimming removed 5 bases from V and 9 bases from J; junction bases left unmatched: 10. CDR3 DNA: TGTGCCAGCAGCCTACTAGCGGGACGCCACAGTGAGCAGTTCTTC. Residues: CASSLLAGRHSEQFF. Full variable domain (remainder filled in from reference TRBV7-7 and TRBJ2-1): GAGVSQSPRYKVTKRGQDVTLRCDPISSHATLYWYQQALGQGPEFLTYFNYEAQPDKSGLPSDRFSAERPEGSISTLTIQRTEQRDSAMYRCASSLLAGRHSEQFFGPGTRLTVL.

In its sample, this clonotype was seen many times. The CDR3 reads CASSGTAQAFF. The CDR3 region has the DNA TGTGCCAGTAGTGGAACGGCTCAAGCTTTCTTT. This sequence joins TRBV19 and TRBJ1-1; no reliable D call. Germline assignment: CDR1 LNHDA and CDR2 SQIVND (reference sequence). Trimming cost V 5 bases and J 9 bases, with 10 bases left between them. The CDR3 spans 11 residues. The full variable domain, completed using reference TRBV19 and TRBJ1-1, is DGGITQSPKYLFRKEGQNVTLSCEQNLNHDAMYWYRQDPGQGLRLIYYSQIVNDFQKGDIAEGYSVSREKKESFPLTVTSAQKNPTAFYLCASSGTAQAFFGQGTRLTVV.

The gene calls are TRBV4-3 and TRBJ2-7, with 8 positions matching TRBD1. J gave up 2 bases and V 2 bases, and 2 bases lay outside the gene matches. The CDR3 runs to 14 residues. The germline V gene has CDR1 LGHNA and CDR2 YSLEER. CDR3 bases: TGCGCCAGCAGCCAACGCAGGGGGCCCTACGAGCAGTACTTC. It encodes CASSQRRGPYEQYF.

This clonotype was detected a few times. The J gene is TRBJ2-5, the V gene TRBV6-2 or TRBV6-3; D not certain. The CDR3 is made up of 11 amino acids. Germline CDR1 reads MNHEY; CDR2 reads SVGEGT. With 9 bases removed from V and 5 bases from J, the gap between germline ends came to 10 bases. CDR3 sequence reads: CARNRAETQYF. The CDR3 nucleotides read TGTGCCAGGAACCGGGCGGAGACCCAGTACTTC.

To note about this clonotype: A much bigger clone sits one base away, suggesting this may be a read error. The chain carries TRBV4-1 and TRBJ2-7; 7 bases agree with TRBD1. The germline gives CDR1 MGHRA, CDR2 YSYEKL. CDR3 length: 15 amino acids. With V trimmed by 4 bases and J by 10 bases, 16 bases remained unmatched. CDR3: CASSPALGTVGPQYF. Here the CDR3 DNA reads TGCGCCAGCAGCCCAGCCCTAGGGACAGTGGGGCCACAGTACTTC.

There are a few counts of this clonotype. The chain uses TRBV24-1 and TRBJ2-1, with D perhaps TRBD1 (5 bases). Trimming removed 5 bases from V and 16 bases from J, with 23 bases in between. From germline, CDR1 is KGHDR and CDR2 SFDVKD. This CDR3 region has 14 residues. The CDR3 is CATSAPTSLAGYFF. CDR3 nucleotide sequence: TGTGCCACCAGTGCCCCTACCTCCTTGGCAGGGTACTTCTTC.

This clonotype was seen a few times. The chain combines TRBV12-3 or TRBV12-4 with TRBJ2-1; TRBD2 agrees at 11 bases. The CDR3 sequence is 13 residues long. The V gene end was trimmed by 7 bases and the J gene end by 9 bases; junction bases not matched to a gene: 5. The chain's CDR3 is CASTLGLAAEQFF. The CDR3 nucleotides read TGTGCCAGCACCCTGGGACTAGCGGCTGAGCAGTTCTTC.

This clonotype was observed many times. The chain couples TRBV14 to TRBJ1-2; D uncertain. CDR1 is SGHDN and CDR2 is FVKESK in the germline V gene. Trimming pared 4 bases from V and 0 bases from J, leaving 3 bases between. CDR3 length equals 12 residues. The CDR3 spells CASSPTNYGYTF. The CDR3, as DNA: TGTGCCAGCAGCCCGACTAACTATGGCTACACCTTC.

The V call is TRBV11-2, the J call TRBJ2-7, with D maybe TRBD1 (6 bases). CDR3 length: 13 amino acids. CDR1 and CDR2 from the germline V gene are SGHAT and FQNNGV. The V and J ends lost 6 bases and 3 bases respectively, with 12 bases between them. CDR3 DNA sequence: TGTGCCAGCAGAGCCGGGACACTCTACGAGCAGTACTTC. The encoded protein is CASRAGTLYEQYF.

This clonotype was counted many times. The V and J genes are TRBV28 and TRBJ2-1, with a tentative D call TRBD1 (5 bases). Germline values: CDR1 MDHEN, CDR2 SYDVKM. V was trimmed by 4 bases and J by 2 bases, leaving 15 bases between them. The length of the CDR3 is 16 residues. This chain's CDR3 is CASSSLTALPYNEQFF. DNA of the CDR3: TGTGCCAGCAGTTCGCTGACAGCCCTGCCCTACAATGAGCAGTTCTTC. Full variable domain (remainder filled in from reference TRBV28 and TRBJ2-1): DVKVTQSSRYLVKRTGEKVFLECVQDMDHENMFWYRQDPGLGLRLIYFSYDVKMKEKGDIPEGYSVSREKKERFSLILESASTNQTSMYLCASSSLTALPYNEQFFGPGTRLTVL.